This T cell receptor beta chain comes out of a study of early T cells in non-severe SARS-CoV-2 infection. Study context: RNA in bulk from unsorted whole blood was sequenced, and chains were unpaired. Study-wide results and caveats: A preference for anti-spike CD8 responses marked VDJdb matching, which missed private and CD4 specificities.

Per germline, CDR1 SQVTM and CDR2 ANQGSEA. Deletions cut 4 bases from V and 0 bases from J, with 10 bases between. This CDR3 has 15 residues. TCRdb fed the 5' RACE reads into MiXCR, producing one record per CDR3 protein. The repertoire holds more than 90,000 distinct CDR3 sequences, with approximately 13% as singletons. This clonotype showed up many times. The antigen is not known. V is TRBV29-1 and J is TRBJ2-6; D is possibly TRBD1 (6 bases). Material for sequencing was whole blood. This sequence originates from an adult who was a healthcare worker with PCR-confirmed SARS-CoV-2 infection or an uninfected control (not recorded which). Written as DNA, the CDR3 is TGCAGCGTTGCAGGGGTCTTCTCTGGGGCCAACGTCCTGACTTTC. This translates into CSVAGVFSGANVLTF.